These 23 T cell receptor beta chains came from one sample sequenced in a study of T cell responses to AZD1222 COVID-19 vaccine. Repertoires were generated with immunoSEQ multiplex PCR, while TCRdb's copy carries only in-frame clones and drops some. The data contain fewer than 200,000 clones, roughly 88% of them singletons. Material: peripheral blood, obtained 28 days after the second AZD1222 dose. These receptors originate from an adult who received the AZD1222 COVID-19 vaccine.

DNA of the CDR3: TGTGCCAGTAGTATCACAGGTTCCTTGGGGGAAAAACTGTTTTTT. It codes for CASSITGSLGEKLFF. The V gene is TRBV19, the J gene TRBJ1-4; weak D call: TRBD1 (5 bases). The CDR3 has 15 amino acids. Germline CDR1 LNHDA, CDR2 SQIVND (reference sequence). V was pared by 3 bases and J by 8 bases, with 16 bases between.

The V call is TRBV29-1, the J call TRBJ1-5, with a possible D match to TRBD1 (5 bases). The CDR3 consists of 15 residues. The germline V and J ends were trimmed by 1 base and 4 bases, with 14 bases remaining between them. Per the germline V gene, CDR1 is SQVTM and CDR2 is ANQGSEA. CDR3 amino acids: CSVEVGGAGNQPQHF. The CDR3, as DNA: TGCAGCGTTGAAGTCGGAGGGGCGGGAAATCAGCCCCAGCATTTT. The variable domain in full, completed from reference TRBV29-1 and TRBJ1-5, reads SAVISQKPSRDICQRGTSLTIQCQVDSQVTMMFWYRQQPGQSLTLIATANQGSEATYESGFVIDKFPISRPNLTFSTLTVSNMSPEDSSIYLCSVEVGGAGNQPQHFGDGTRLSIL.

This rearrangement joins TRBV7-8 to TRBJ2-6; 10 bases map to TRBD1. This CDR3 has 18 amino acids. Germline CDR1 SGHVS, CDR2 FQNEAQ. Trimming took 5 bases from V and 0 from J; bases not matched to a gene: 7. CDR3 coding DNA: TGTGCCAGCAGCCCGGGACAGGGGCTATACTCTGGGGCCAACGTCCTGACTTTC. It specifies CASSPGQGLYSGANVLTF.

This chain joins TRBV10-3 and TRBJ1-2, with D possibly being TRBD1 (6 bases). The germline V gene encodes CDR1 ENHRY and CDR2 SYGVKD. Trimming pared 10 bases from V and 9 bases from J, leaving 21 bases between. The CDR3 length is 13 residues. The chain's CDR3 is CATLEPPTGRYTF. CDR3 DNA sequence: TGTGCCACCCTTGAACCCCCGACAGGACGCTACACCTTC.

This chain connects TRBV14 to TRBJ2-2; D may match TRBD1 or TRBD2 (5 bases each). The CDR3 runs to 16 residues. Germline CDR1 and CDR2: SGHDN and FVKESK. The V gene lost 3 bases and the J gene lost 6 bases, with 17 bases spanning the gap. CDR3 in DNA: TGTGCCAGCAGCCAGATCACCGGGGCACCTCCCGGGGAGCTGTTTTTT. It is translated as CASSQITGAPPGELFF.

This chain uses TRBV30 with TRBJ1-5, with a possible D match to TRBD1 (5 bases). CDR3 length: 15 residues. Germline-derived CDR1 and CDR2 are GTSNPN and SVGIG (reference sequence). V gave up 3 bases and J gave up 0 bases, with 12 bases separating them. CDR3 sequence (DNA): TGTGCCTGGAGCTCGGGACGGTCTAGCAATCAGCCCCAGCATTTT. It codes for CAWSSGRSSNQPQHF.

The genes are TRBV6-5 and TRBJ1-1; D remains unclear. The CDR3 sequence is 15 residues long. Trimming took 1 base from V and 2 from J, leaving 11 bases between them. The germline gives CDR1 MNHEY, CDR2 SVGAGI. CDR3 amino acids: CASSYFAGSNTEAFF. CDR3 nucleotide sequence: TGTGCCAGCAGTTACTTCGCCGGATCCAACACTGAAGCTTTCTTT.

This sequence joins TRBV3-1 (or the pseudogene TRBV3-2) and TRBJ1-1; D unclear. V was pared by 7 bases and J by 3 bases, with 18 bases between. The CDR3 has 15 amino acids. Germline CDR1 LGHDT, CDR2 YNNKEL (reference sequence). The CDR3 reads CASTTGLRGDTEAFF. In DNA form, the CDR3 reads TGTGCCAGCACGACTGGGTTACGTGGGGACACTGAAGCTTTCTTT.

This clone was seen a single time. V gene TRBV7-2 combines with J gene TRBJ2-7, with D possibly being TRBD2 (6 bases). The CDR3 has 14 amino acids. The germline V and J ends were trimmed by 5 bases and 3 bases, with 14 bases remaining between them. CDR1 and CDR2 from the germline V gene are SGHTA and FQGNSA. The CDR3 here is CASSNVRGNYEQYF. The CDR3 nucleotides are TGTGCCAGCAGCAACGTGCGGGGAAACTACGAGCAGTACTTC.

The rearrangement joins TRBV10-2 to TRBJ1-3; 8 positions match TRBD1. This CDR3 is built from 16 residues. The germline V gene has CDR1 WSHSY and CDR2 SAAADI. V shed 4 bases, J shed 4 bases, and the junction held 9 bases outside the gene matches. CDR3 bases: TGCGCCAGCAGTGGGACAGGGTTTATGGGAGGAAACACCATATATTTT. This gives the protein CASSGTGFMGGNTIYF.

This clone was recorded once. V gene TRBV7-9 combines with J gene TRBJ2-3; a weak D match, TRBD2 (6 bases). V gave up 0 bases and J gave up 6 bases, with 16 bases separating them. The CDR3 totals 16 residues. The germline gives CDR1 SEHNR, CDR2 FQNEAQ (reference sequence). In DNA, the CDR3 is TGTGCCAGCAGCTTAGCGCGGGGTAGGTGGGAGGATACGCAGTATTTT. It codes for CASSLARGRWEDTQYF.

The chain employs TRBV6-6 and TRBJ2-5, with 9 bases matching TRBD2. The V gene's germline CDR1 is MNHNY and CDR2 SVGAGI (reference sequence). This CDR3 spans 15 amino acids. V lost 4 bases and J lost 0; bases outside the gene matches: 3. CDR3 loop: CASSLSGGYQETQYF. CDR3 DNA: TGTGCCAGCAGTTTGAGCGGGGGGTACCAAGAGACCCAGTACTTC.

This clone was detected once. The chain carries TRBV9 and TRBJ1-3; weak D call: TRBD1 (5 bases). Germline CDR1 and CDR2: SGDLS and YYNGEE. V dropped 2 bases and J dropped 2 bases, with 11 bases sitting between them. The CDR3 totals 15 residues. The CDR3 region has the DNA TGTGCCAGCAGCGTCAGCCAGGGACCTGGAAACACCATATATTTT. This gives the protein CASSVSQGPGNTIYF.

This clone was observed a single time. The chain couples TRBV6-5 to TRBJ2-2; possibly TRBD2 for D (6 bases). CDR3 size: 14 residues. V was shortened by 8 bases and J by 1 base, with 11 bases between the two germline ends. The germline gives CDR1 MNHEY, CDR2 SVGAGI. In nucleotides, the CDR3 is TGTGCCAGCGGGTGGGGACTGAACACCGGGGAGCTGTTTTTT. Amino acids: CASGWGLNTGELFF.

V gene TRBV4-3 combines with J gene TRBJ1-3; D is uncertain. Germline lookup yields CDR1 LGHNA and CDR2 YSLEER. This CDR3 has 19 amino acids. The germline V and J ends were trimmed by 0 bases and 1 base, with 19 bases remaining between them. The CDR3 DNA reads TGCGCCAGCAGCCAAGATAGTGATGGATCAATTGGATCTGGAAACACCATATATTTT. The encoded protein is CASSQDSDGSIGSGNTIYF.

This chain links TRBV5-1 with TRBJ2-2; a possible D gene is TRBD1 (5 bases). V lost 1 base to trimming and J lost 7 bases, with 8 bases between them. This CDR3 comprises 13 residues. Germline V gene lookup returns CDR1 SGHRS and CDR2 YFSETQ. CDR3 sequence (DNA): TGCGCCAGCAGCTTGACAGGCGACGGGGAGCTGTTTTTT. Its protein product is CASSLTGDGELFF.

This chain joins TRBV7-2 and TRBJ2-2; D assignment may be TRBD1 or TRBD2 (5 bases each). Germline V gives CDR1 SGHTA, CDR2 FQGNSA. The CDR3 length is 15 residues. The V end lost 4 bases, the J end lost 7 bases, and 16 bases lay between the germline ends. In DNA form, the CDR3 reads TGTGCCAGCAGCTCGGGACCTCTCCGGGGCGGGGAGCTGTTTTTT. It codes for CASSSGPLRGGELFF.

To note about this clone: This sample includes further DNA sequences coding for the same CDR3. The chain is built from TRBV12-3 or TRBV12-4 and TRBJ1-2; the D gene is possibly TRBD1 (5 bases). With 3 bases removed from V and 6 bases from J, the gap between germline ends came to 8 bases. This CDR3 has 12 amino acids. CDR3 amino acids: CASSFGGNGYTF. The CDR3 DNA is TGTGCCAGCAGTTTCGGGGGGAATGGCTACACCTTC.

This chain links TRBV10-3 with TRBJ2-7; D unclear. CDR1 is ENHRY and CDR2 is SYGVKD in the germline V gene. The CDR3 runs 14 residues. The CDR3 protein is CASQMSGSSYEQYF. The CDR3 DNA follows: TGTGCGTCACAAATGTCGGGCAGCTCCTACGAGCAGTACTTC.

This clone is a singleton in its sample. This chain links TRBV7-3 with TRBJ2-3, with D perhaps TRBD1 or TRBD2 (5 bases each). This CDR3 comprises 14 residues. Germline CDR1 is SGHTA and CDR2 is FQGTGA. Deletions cut 1 base from V and 0 bases from J, with 5 bases between. The CDR3 coding sequence is TGTGCCAGCAGCTTAAGGGACAGCACAGATACGCAGTATTTT. It translates to CASSLRDSTDTQYF.

V and J are TRBV5-1 and TRBJ2-2; 10 bases are shared with TRBD2. The CDR3 covers 15 residues. V trimming: 4 bases; J trimming: 5 bases; junction bases outside the gene matches: 5. Germline values: CDR1 SGHRS, CDR2 YFSETQ. CDR3 in DNA: TGCGCCAGCAGCCCTAGCGGGGGTGAAACCGGGGAGCTGTTTTTT. It specifies CASSPSGGETGELFF.

Turning to this clone: The same CDR3 can be traced to other DNA sequences in this sample. The chain uses TRBV7-9 and TRBJ1-1; D gene unclear. The CDR3 runs 13 residues. The germline V and J ends were trimmed by 3 bases and 1 base, with 6 bases remaining between them. Looked up from germline, CDR1 is SEHNR and CDR2 is FQNEAQ (reference sequence). In DNA, the CDR3 is TGTGCCAGCAGCTTCCAGGCGAACACTGAAGCTTTCTTT. The encoded protein is CASSFQANTEAFF.

V gene TRBV10-1 combines with J gene TRBJ1-1; D remains ambiguous. The CDR3 extends over 13 amino acids. Trimming removed 5 bases from V and 4 bases from J, with 11 bases in between. Germline V gene sequence: CDR1 WNHNN, CDR2 SYGVQD (reference sequence). CDR3 region: CASSRIKGTEAFF. CDR3 DNA: TGCGCCAGCAGTCGAATCAAGGGCACTGAAGCTTTCTTT.